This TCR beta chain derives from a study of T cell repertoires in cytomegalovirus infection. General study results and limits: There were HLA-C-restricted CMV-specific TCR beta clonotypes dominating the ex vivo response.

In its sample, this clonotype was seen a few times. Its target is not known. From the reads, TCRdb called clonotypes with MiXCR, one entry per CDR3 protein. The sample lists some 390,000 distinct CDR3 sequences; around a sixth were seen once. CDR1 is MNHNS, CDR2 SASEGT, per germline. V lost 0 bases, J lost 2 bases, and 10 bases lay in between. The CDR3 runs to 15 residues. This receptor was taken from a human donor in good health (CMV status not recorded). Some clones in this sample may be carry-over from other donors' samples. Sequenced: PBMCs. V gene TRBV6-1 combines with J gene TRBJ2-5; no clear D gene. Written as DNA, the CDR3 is TGTGCCAGCAGTGAAGCCGCGGCGCGGCAAGAGACCCAGTACTTC. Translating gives CASSEAAARQETQYF.